This TCR beta chain derives from a study of OX40 agonist ivuxolimab in advanced cancers. The ends were cut back, 2 bases at V and 5 bases at J, with 13 bases in the middle. CDR3 length: 14 residues. The germline V gene has CDR1 SGHDN and CDR2 FVKESK. The table came from immunoSEQ multiplex PCR; TCRdb's copy has only in-frame clones and leaves some out. This sample carries about 92,000 clones, around nine tenths of them seen once, and the ten largest clones take 0.25% to 0.35%. The clonotype was recovered from an adult with an advanced solid tumor such as melanoma, head and neck, liver or kidney cancer. This specimen was CD4+ or CD8+ T cells sorted from blood, taken in a trial of the OX40 agonist ivuxolimab. V and J are TRBV14 and TRBJ2-7; no clear D gene. The chain's CDR3 is CASSQYVGNNEQYF. The CDR3 coding sequence is TGTGCCAGCAGCCAATATGTAGGGAATAACGAGCAGTACTTC. The full variable domain, with the rest looked up from reference TRBV14 and TRBJ2-7, is EAGVTQFPSHSVIEKGQTVTLRCDPISGHDNLYWYRRVMGKEIKFLLHFVKESKQDESGMPNNRFLAERTGGTYSTLKVQPAELEDSGVYFCASSQYVGNNEQYFGPGTRLTVT.